This T cell receptor beta chain was documented in a study of shared clonotypes between healthy human individuals. This CDR3 comprises 14 residues. V lost 5 bases and J lost 6; bases outside the gene matches: 7. CDR1 is SGHTA, CDR2 FQGNSA, per germline. The study's findings and limits: Read depth was anticipated to influence clonotype sharing among donors.

TCRdb's table, derived via immunoSEQ multiplex PCR, lists solely in-frame clones and lacks some. The sample lists more than 2 million clones; 90% to 95% were seen once. Points on this clone: Its antigen is undetermined.

Sequencing input: naive CD4+ T cells sorted from blood. Subset: CD45RA+ positively selected. The genes are TRBV7-2 and TRBJ2-7; TRBD2 matches at 10 bases. This sequence originates from a young man in good health. The chain's CDR3 is CASSGAGGPFEQYF. The CDR3 region has the DNA TGTGCCAGCAGCGGAGCGGGAGGGCCCTTCGAGCAGTACTTC.